The subject of this entry is one T cell receptor (beta chain). Using immunoSEQ multiplex PCR, the repertoire was profiled, and TCRdb retains in-frame clones only, with some absent. The table lists about 83,000 clones, 91% of them singletons. The data were obtained in a study of control samples from healthy donors and cancer patients. This CDR3 spans 14 amino acids. V was cut by 3 bases and J by 8 bases, with 16 bases left in between. CDR1 and CDR2 from the germline V gene are LNHDA and SQIVND (reference sequence). The chain is built from TRBV19 and TRBJ1-1; TRBD1 is a possible D gene (6 bases). The source material was blood. This receptor was taken from a man in his forties or fifties in good health. CDR3 protein: CASSIQAGTNEAFF. In DNA form, the CDR3 reads TGTGCCAGTAGTATTCAAGCAGGGACAAACGAAGCTTTCTTT.